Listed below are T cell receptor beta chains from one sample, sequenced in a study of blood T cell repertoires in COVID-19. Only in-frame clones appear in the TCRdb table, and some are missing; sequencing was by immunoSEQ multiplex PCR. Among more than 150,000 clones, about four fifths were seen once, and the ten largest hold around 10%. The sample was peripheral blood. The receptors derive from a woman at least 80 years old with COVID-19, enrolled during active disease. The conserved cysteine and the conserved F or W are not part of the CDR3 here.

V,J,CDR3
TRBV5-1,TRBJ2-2,ASSGSSSGFRYGELF
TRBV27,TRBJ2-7,ASSPLGLYEQY
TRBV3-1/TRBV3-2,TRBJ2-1,ASSHGLARNEQF
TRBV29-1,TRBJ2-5,SVVGQQETQY
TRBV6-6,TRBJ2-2,ASRRPGQSATGELF
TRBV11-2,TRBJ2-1,ASSRGGDFYNEQF
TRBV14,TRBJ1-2,ASSQALPYSYT
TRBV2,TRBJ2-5,ASNKGQANQETQY
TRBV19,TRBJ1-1,ASKDWVSSTEAF
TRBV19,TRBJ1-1,ATLQRQGGLNTEAF
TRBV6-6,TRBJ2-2,ASSYPARANTGELF
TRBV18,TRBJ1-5,ASSLGRQGYSMSNQPQH
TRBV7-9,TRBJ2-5,ASSLAPVVETQY
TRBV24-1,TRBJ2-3,ATSDRLLPAQY
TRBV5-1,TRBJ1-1,ASSLRAGSDTEAF
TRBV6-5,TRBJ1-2,ASSRDRHGYT
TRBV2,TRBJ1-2,ASSEMRGYYGYT
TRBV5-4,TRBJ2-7,ASSVAPRVGYEQY
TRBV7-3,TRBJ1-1,ASSLSMNTEAF
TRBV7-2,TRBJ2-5,ASSLAPAGTYQETQY
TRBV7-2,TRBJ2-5,ASSSQAGALEETQY
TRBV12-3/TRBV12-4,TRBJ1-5,ASRRSGPQH
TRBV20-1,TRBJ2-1,SASLRRVDNEQF
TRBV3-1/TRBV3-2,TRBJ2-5,ASSQVGRAGTQTQY
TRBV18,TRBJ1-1,ASSTTDDTEAF
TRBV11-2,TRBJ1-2,ASSRDRDGYGYT
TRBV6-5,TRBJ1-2,ASRGGNRGNYGYT
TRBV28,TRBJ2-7,ATCVGAGVSGEQY
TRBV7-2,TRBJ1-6,ASSLNVASPLH
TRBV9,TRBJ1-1,ASSVRPGNTEAF
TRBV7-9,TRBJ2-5,ASSLRTSGGQETQY
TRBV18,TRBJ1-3,ASSPTGLLGSGNTIY
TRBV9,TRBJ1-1,ASQQGEAF
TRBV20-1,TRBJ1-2,SASRGEGYT
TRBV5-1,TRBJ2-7,ASSSNRAYEQY
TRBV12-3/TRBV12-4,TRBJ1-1,ASRRTLNTEAF
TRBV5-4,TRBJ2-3,ALTSGGPSTDTQY
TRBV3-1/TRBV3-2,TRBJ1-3,ARRQGEENTIY
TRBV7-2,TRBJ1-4,ASSLFLSGPATNEKLF
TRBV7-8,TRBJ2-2,ASSLTGRGRTGELF
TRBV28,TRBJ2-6,ASSLTGANVLT
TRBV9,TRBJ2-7,ASSVAWASGYEQY
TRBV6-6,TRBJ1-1,ASSYSPRARGTEAF
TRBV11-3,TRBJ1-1,ASSPRVGRGEPEAF
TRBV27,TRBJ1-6,ASQARDRVSPLH
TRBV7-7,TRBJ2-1,ASSSGQLHMGREGPYNEQF
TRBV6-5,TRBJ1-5,ASMVYRGRSQH
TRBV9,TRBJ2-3,ASSVEPGGFTDTQY
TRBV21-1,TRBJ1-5,ASSFYVGDSPSTVNQPQH